This is a list of T cell receptor beta chains from one sample in a study of beta chain features in type 1 diabetes. Profiled with immunoSEQ multiplex PCR; TCRdb holds only in-frame clones, not every one. The table has about 160,000 clones, around 7.8% seen once. The sequenced sample was central memory CD4+ T cells from blood. The receptors shown here come from a middle-aged woman with type 1 diabetes. The CDR3 runs from the conserved cysteine through the conserved F or W. A D gene is named only where the DNA matches it firmly. For some rows the clone size is stated as once, few or many, or as a class when expanded; others skip it.

D	size	V	J	CDR3	DNA
TRBD1	few	TRBV7-2	TRBJ2-2	CASSSGQGTGELFF	TGTGCCAGCAGCTCGGGACAGGGGACCGGGGAGCTGTTTTTT
.	.	TRBV7-2	TRBJ2-1	CASSSHLLGAGSNEQFF	TGTGCCAGCAGCTCCCACCTACTAGGCGCCGGATCAAATGAGCAGTTCTTC
TRBD2	few	TRBV4-1	TRBJ2-5	CASSQVAGGEETQYF	TGCGCCAGCAGCCAAGTTGCGGGGGGGGAAGAGACCCAGTACTTC
TRBD1	.	TRBV7-2	TRBJ2-7	CASSAQGHSAYEQYF	TGTGCCAGCAGCGCACAGGGGCACTCTGCCTACGAGCAGTACTTC
TRBD1	few	TRBV7-3	TRBJ1-2	CASSSAGQGSNYGYTF	TGTGCCAGCAGCTCCGCGGGACAGGGATCAAACTATGGCTACACCTTC
.	few	TRBV5-6	TRBJ1-1	CASTGNTEAFF	TGTGCCAGCACGGGGAACACTGAAGCTTTCTTT
.	.	TRBV5-6	TRBJ2-5	CASSLNRQETQYF	TGTGCCAGCAGCTTAAACAGACAAGAGACCCAGTACTTC
.	few	TRBV7-8	TRBJ2-3	CASSSQWAGGTDTQYF	TGTGCCAGCAGCTCGCAGTGGGCCGGGGGCACAGATACGCAGTATTTT
TRBD1	.	TRBV6-5	TRBJ1-1	CAISGDRDSTEAFF	TGTGCCATCAGTGGGGACAGGGATTCCACTGAAGCTTTCTTT
TRBD1	many	TRBV5-1	TRBJ2-2	CASSFGQGFANTGELFF	TGCGCCAGCAGCTTTGGACAGGGCTTCGCGAACACCGGGGAGCTGTTTTTT
TRBD1	.	TRBV30	TRBJ2-7	CAWTPGGSYEQYF	TGTGCCTGGACCCCAGGGGGCTCCTACGAGCAGTACTTC
TRBD2	few	TRBV5-1	TRBJ2-2	CASSLGTSVTPTGELFF	TGCGCCAGCAGCCTAGGGACTAGCGTTACCCCCACCGGGGAGCTGTTTTTT
TRBD1	few	TRBV11-2	TRBJ1-2	CASSTGQDYGYTF	TGTGCCAGCAGCACCGGACAGGACTATGGCTACACCTTC
.	few	TRBV5-6	TRBJ2-1	CASSLVYQGDEQFF	TGTGCCAGCAGCTTGGTTTATCAAGGGGATGAGCAGTTCTTC
.	few	TRBV5-5	TRBJ1-6	CASSPYEGSPLHF	TGTGCCAGCAGCCCGTACGAGGGTTCACCCCTCCACTTT
TRBD2	.	TRBV30	TRBJ2-3	CACSGSGADTQYF	TGTGCCTGTAGCGGGAGCGGAGCAGATACGCAGTATTTT
.	.	TRBV2	TRBJ2-1	CASSEQNRDSNEQFF	TGTGCCAGCAGTGAGCAAAACCGGGACTCCAATGAGCAGTTCTTC
.	few	TRBV2	TRBJ1-1	CASKLGVTEAFF	TGTGCCAGCAAACTAGGAGTCACTGAAGCTTTCTTT
.	.	TRBV7-2	TRBJ2-7	CASSPQGNEQYF	TGTGCCAGCAGCCCCCAGGGAAACGAGCAGTACTTC
TRBD2	.	TRBV5-1	TRBJ2-5	CASSLLWVREETQYF	TGCGCCAGCAGCTTGCTGTGGGTGCGGGAGGAGACCCAGTACTTC
TRBD1	.	TRBV7-6	TRBJ2-5	CASSFGSGTGQETQYF	TGTGCCAGCAGCTTCGGCTCCGGGACAGGGCAAGAGACCCAGTACTTC
.	few	TRBV2	TRBJ1-2	CASRTQAGYGYTF	TGTGCCAGCAGGACTCAAGCCGGCTATGGCTACACCTTC
.	few	TRBV5-1	TRBJ2-4	CASSLVEGEAKNIQYF	TGCGCCAGCAGCTTGGTGGAGGGCGAGGCCAAAAACATTCAGTACTTC
.	few	TRBV30	TRBJ2-2	CAWRAGSTGGPGELFF	TGTGCCTGGAGGGCCGGATCAACCGGGGGTCCCGGGGAGCTGTTTTTT